This entry describes one T cell receptor beta chain. Antigen: not known. This donor lacks a recorded CMV serostatus. This sample is part of a study of cytomegalovirus exposure and HLA in healthy donors. The CDR3 loop spans 15 amino acids. V trimming: 6 bases; J trimming: 0 bases; junction bases outside the gene matches: 6. Germline V CDR1 and CDR2: MNHEY, SVGAGI. Overall study findings and caveats: Likely technical artifact: a cluster of highly shared sequence variants. In a later analysis, a missense DCLRE1C variant was linked to TCR beta V- and J-gene trimming.

The PCR had 60 Vbeta and 13 Jbeta primers. TCRdb's copy holds only in-frame clones and misses some; the assay was immunoSEQ multiplex PCR. Of roughly 71,000 clones listed, about 74% were seen once; the top ten hold over 10%. Sequenced input: PBMCs. This receptor was obtained from a human donor in good health. The genes are TRBV6-5 and TRBJ1-1; 8 bases are a match to TRBD1. The CDR3 region is CASSPGQGLNTEAFF. The CDR3, as DNA: TGTGCCAGCAGCCCCGGACAGGGACTGAACACTGAAGCTTTCTTT.